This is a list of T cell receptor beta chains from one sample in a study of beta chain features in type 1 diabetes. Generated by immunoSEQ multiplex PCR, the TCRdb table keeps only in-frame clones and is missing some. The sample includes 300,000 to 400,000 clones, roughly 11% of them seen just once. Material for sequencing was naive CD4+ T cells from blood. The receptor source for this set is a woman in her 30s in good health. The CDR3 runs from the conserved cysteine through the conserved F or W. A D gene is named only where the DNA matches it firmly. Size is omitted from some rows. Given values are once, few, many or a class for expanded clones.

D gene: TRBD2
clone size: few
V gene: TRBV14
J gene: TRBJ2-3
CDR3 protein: CASSQLSGAAAQYF

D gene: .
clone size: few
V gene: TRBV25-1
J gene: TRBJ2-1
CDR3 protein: CASSDLGVPTYNEQFF

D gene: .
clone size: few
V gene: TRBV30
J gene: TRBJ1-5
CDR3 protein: CAWSAGRDQPQHF

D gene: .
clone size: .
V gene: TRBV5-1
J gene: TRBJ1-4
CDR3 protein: CASSADNEKLFF

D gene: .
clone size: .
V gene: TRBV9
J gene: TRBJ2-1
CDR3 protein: CASSVVSGASYNEQFF

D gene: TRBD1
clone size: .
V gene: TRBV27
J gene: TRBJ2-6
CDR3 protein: CASSPRQGATGANVLTF

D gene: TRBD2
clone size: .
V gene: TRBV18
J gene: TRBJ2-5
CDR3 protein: CASSISGGGGGQETQYF

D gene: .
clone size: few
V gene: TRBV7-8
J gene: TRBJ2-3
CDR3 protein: CASSPLANTDTQYF

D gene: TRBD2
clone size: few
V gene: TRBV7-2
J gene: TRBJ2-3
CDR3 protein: CASSSGLATTDTQYF

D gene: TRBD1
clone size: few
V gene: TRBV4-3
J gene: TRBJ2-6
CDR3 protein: CASSQDPGQGNSGANVLTF